The 10 T cell receptor beta chains listed next were all sequenced from one sample in a study of CD8+ T cells in alopecia areata. cDNA prepared by RNA extraction and subsequent reverse transcription served as the template for sequencing. TCRdb keeps only in-frame clones here, not all; method: immunoSEQ multiplex PCR. The sample carries more than 110,000 clones, 45% to 60% recorded once. The treatment denotes: oral pan-JAK inhibitor, 5-10 mg twice daily. The input for sequencing was CD8+ T cells sorted from blood, taken at week 4, from a patient treated with tofacitinib. Source of these receptors: a human donor with alopecia areata.

V gene TRBV7-9 combines with J gene TRBJ2-1, with a possible D match to TRBD1 (5 bases). The germline V gene encodes CDR1 SEHNR and CDR2 FQNEAQ (reference sequence). V dropped 1 base and J dropped 10 bases, with 17 bases sitting between them. The CDR3 length is 15 residues. The CDR3: CASSLGQGTELEQFF. The CDR3 DNA is TGTGCCAGCAGCTTAGGTCAGGGAACAGAACTCGAGCAGTTCTTC. The full variable domain, rest sourced from reference TRBV7-9 and TRBJ2-1, is DTGVSQNPRHKITKRGQNVTFRCDPISEHNRLYWYRQTLGQGPEFLTYFQNEAQLEKSRLLSDRFSAERPKGSFSTLEIQRTEQGDSAMYLCASSLGQGTELEQFFGPGTRLTVL.

The J gene is TRBJ2-2, the V gene TRBV6-5, with D perhaps TRBD1 (6 bases). Trimming took 5 bases from V and 4 from J, leaving 11 bases between them. The CDR3 contains 14 residues. Germline assignment: CDR1 MNHEY and CDR2 SVGAGI. The CDR3 DNA follows: TGTGCCAGCAGTATAACAGGGCTCACCGGGGAGCTGTTTTTT. Residues: CASSITGLTGELFF.

This clone has at least ten counts. The rearrangement uses TRBV10-3 and TRBJ2-7; D unresolved. Germline V gives CDR1 ENHRY, CDR2 SYGVKD. The CDR3 contains 14 residues. V was trimmed by 4 bases and J by 2 bases, leaving 12 bases between them. The CDR3 reads CAISGVDGTYEQYF. CDR3 nucleotides: TGTGCCATCAGTGGGGTAGACGGTACCTACGAGCAGTACTTC.

The chain is built from TRBV12-5 and TRBJ2-5; D is ambiguous. Gene TRBJ2-7 matches the end of the DNA better, so the J call may be wrong. The germline V gene has CDR1 LGHNT and CDR2 FRNRAP. This CDR3 has 14 residues. The CDR3 DNA sequence: TGTGCTAGTGGTTCCTCCGACACCCCCTACGAGCAGTACTTC. Its translation: CASGSSDTPYEQYF.

The CDR3 is CSCLGSGTEAFF. CDR3 coding DNA: TGCAGCTGCTTGGGCTCAGGCACTGAAGCTTTCTTT. This chain uses TRBV29-1 with TRBJ1-1, with D unclear. Germline assignment: CDR1 SQVTM and CDR2 ANQGSEA. Trimming took 8 bases from V and 4 from J, leaving 14 bases between them. The CDR3 totals 12 residues.

V is TRBV4-1 and J is TRBJ2-7; no reliable D call. V shed 0 bases and J shed 2 bases, with 11 bases lying between them. In germline, CDR1 is MGHRA, CDR2 YSYEKL. The CDR3 extends over 15 amino acids. In DNA form, the CDR3 reads TGCGCCAGCAGCCAAGATCGGACGTTCCCCTACGAGCAGTACTTC. Residues: CASSQDRTFPYEQYF.

The chain employs TRBV29-1 and TRBJ1-2; TRBD1 agrees at 7 bases. With V trimmed by 2 bases and J by 4 bases, 4 bases remained unmatched. This CDR3 is 13 amino acids long. Germline loops: CDR1 SQVTM, CDR2 ANQGSEA. The CDR3 DNA sequence: TGCAGCGTTGAATCCCCAGGGGGCTATGGCTACACCTTC. Its translation: CSVESPGGYGYTF.

This chain joins TRBV6-6 and TRBJ1-3, with no clear D. The CDR3 is 12 residues long. V dropped 6 bases and J dropped 3 bases, with 6 bases sitting between them. The germline V gene encodes CDR1 MNHNY and CDR2 SVGAGI (reference sequence). The CDR3 region is CASSDLGNTIYF. CDR3 nucleotides: TGTGCCAGCAGCGACCTTGGAAACACCATATATTTT.

This clone has more than one count but fewer than ten. Other DNA sequences in this specimen translate into the identical CDR3. In nucleotides, the CDR3 is TGTGCCAGTAGTACGGGACAGAGCTCCTACGAGCAGTACTTC. Protein: CASSTGQSSYEQYF. The J gene is TRBJ2-7, the V gene TRBV19; 7 bases match TRBD1. The V gene end was trimmed by 4 bases and the J gene end by 0 bases; junction bases not matched to a gene: 3. Germline V gene sequence: CDR1 LNHDA, CDR2 SQIVND (reference sequence). This CDR3 is built from 14 residues.

The genes are TRBV7-9 and TRBJ2-7; TRBD2 matches 10 bases. There are 15 residues in the CDR3. V was pared by 5 bases and J by 5 bases, with 9 bases of the junction left unmatched. The V gene's germline CDR1 is SEHNR and CDR2 FQNEAQ (reference sequence). The CDR3 bases are TGTGCCAGCAGCAAAAGGTCTAGCGGGGGCGACGAGCAGTACTTC. Translating gives CASSKRSSGGDEQYF.